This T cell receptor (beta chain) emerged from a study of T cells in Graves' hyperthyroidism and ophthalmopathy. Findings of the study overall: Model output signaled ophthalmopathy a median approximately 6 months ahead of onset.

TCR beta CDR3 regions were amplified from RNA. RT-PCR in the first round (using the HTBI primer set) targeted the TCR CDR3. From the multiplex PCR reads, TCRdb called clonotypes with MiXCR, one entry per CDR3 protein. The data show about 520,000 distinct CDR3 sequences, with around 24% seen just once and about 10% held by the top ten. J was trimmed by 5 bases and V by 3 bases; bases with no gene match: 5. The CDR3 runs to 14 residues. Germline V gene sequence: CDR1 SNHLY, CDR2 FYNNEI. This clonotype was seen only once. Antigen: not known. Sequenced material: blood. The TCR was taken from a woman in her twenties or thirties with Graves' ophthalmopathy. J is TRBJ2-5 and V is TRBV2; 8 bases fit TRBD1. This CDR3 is CASSDQGASETQYF. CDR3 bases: TGTGCCAGCAGTGACCAGGGGGCGAGCGAGACCCAGTACTTC.